This is a list of T cell receptor beta chains from one sample in a study of blood T cell repertoires in COVID-19. The protocol was immunoSEQ multiplex PCR, while the TCRdb copy is restricted to in-frame clones and leaves out a portion. The sample lists approximately 170,000 clones, more than 65% seen once, with approximately 10% in the top ten. Sequencing used peripheral blood. These receptors all stem from a man in his 70s with active or convalescent COVID-19. The CDR3 runs from the conserved cysteine through the conserved F or W. A D gene is named only where the DNA matches it firmly. Rows may omit the clone size; those that give it use once, few, many or a size class.

CDR3 DNA	CDR3 protein	V gene	D gene	J gene	clone size
TGTGCCAGCGAGGGCAGTCGTCTCGAGACCCAGTACTTC	CASEGSRLETQYF	TRBV7-2	.	TRBJ2-5	once
TGTGCCAGCAGAGACAGGTCTACAGATACGCAGTATTTT	CASRDRSTDTQYF	TRBV6-5	.	TRBJ2-3	few
TGTGCCACCAGCAGGACAGGGGCGGGAGACTATGGCTACACCTTC	CATSRTGAGDYGYTF	TRBV15	TRBD1	TRBJ1-2	.
TGTGCCACCAGCAGAGCCTTGAGGACAGTCGCCCTTAACTATGGCTACACCTTC	CATSRALRTVALNYGYTF	TRBV15	.	TRBJ1-2	.
TGCGCCAGCAGCCCCCTACTGACTAGCGGGCAATACAATGAGCAGTTCTTC	CASSPLLTSGQYNEQFF	TRBV5-1	TRBD2	TRBJ2-1	.
TGCAGCGTTTATGACAGGGCCAGCTACGAGCAGTACTTC	CSVYDRASYEQYF	TRBV29-1	TRBD1	TRBJ2-7	.
TGCGCCAGCAGCCAAGATGTCAACACAGATACGCAGTATTTT	CASSQDVNTDTQYF	TRBV4-3	.	TRBJ2-3	few
TGTGCCAGCAGCCAAGATCGACCTCCCGCGGGACGGGCCTACGAGCAGTACTTC	CASSQDRPPAGRAYEQYF	TRBV3-1/TRBV3-2	.	TRBJ2-7	.
TGTGCCAGTAGGTCAGGAAGCTCTGGAAACACCATATATTTT	CASRSGSSGNTIYF	TRBV19	.	TRBJ1-3	.
TGCGCCAGCAGCTTCGGTTCGACAGATTCTGGAAACACCATATATTTT	CASSFGSTDSGNTIYF	TRBV5-1	.	TRBJ1-3	.
TGCGCCAGCAGCTTAAGCGGAGGGAGCAACACTGAAGCTTTCTTT	CASSLSGGSNTEAFF	TRBV5-1	.	TRBJ1-1	.
TGTGCCAGCAGTGTTAGGACAGGCTACAATGAGCAGTTCTTC	CASSVRTGYNEQFF	TRBV2	TRBD1	TRBJ2-1	.
TGTGCCAGCTCACGAGGAATTCCCCCGGGACAGCATTTTCCTGTAGCCAAAAACATTCAGTACTTC	CASSRGIPPGQHFPVAKNIQYF	TRBV18	TRBD1	TRBJ2-4	.
TGTGCCAGCAGCTTAAAGGGTGCGGCGGGACCCTACAATGAGCAGTTCTTC	CASSLKGAAGPYNEQFF	TRBV7-3	.	TRBJ2-1	.
TGTGCCAGCAGCCCGGACAGGGGATACGAGCAGTACTTC	CASSPDRGYEQYF	TRBV7-9	TRBD1	TRBJ2-7	.
TGTGCCAGCAGCAAATCCGGGACAGGGATGAACACTGAAGCTTTCTTT	CASSKSGTGMNTEAFF	TRBV7-2	TRBD1	TRBJ1-1	once
TGTGCCAGCAGCCCCAAACCCGGACAGGGGAACACCGGGGAGCTGTTTTTT	CASSPKPGQGNTGELFF	TRBV9	TRBD1	TRBJ2-2	once